The 30 T cell receptor beta chains reported below all come from one sample, sequenced in a study of blood T cell repertoires in COVID-19. The data were produced by immunoSEQ multiplex PCR, yet TCRdb's version contains in-frame clones alone and is incomplete. This table holds roughly 50,000 clones, approximately 83% found once. The specimen was peripheral blood. These receptors were collected from a human donor in a cohort sampled during active COVID-19.

The DNA of the CDR3 is TGTGCCAGCAGGGCGGGACTTACCTCCTACGAGCAGTACTTC. Its protein product is CASRAGLTSYEQYF. V gene TRBV27 combines with J gene TRBJ2-7; a weak D match, TRBD2 (6 bases). CDR1 MNHEY and CDR2 SMNVEV come from the germline V gene (reference sequence). The CDR3 loop spans 14 amino acids. Between the trimmed V and J ends, which lost 6 bases and 0 bases, there was a span of 12 bases.

The gene calls are TRBV18 and TRBJ1-5, with TRBD1 matching over 7 bases. V was pared by 2 bases and J by 13 bases, with 5 bases of the junction left unmatched. This CDR3 comprises 12 residues. Per the germline V gene, CDR1 is KGHSH and CDR2 is LQKENI. The CDR3, as DNA: TGTGCCAGCTCACCAGCTCCGGGACAGCAGCATTTT. Translated, it gives CASSPAPGQQHF.

For this clone: The limits of the CDR3 on the DNA are not certain, so only TCRdb's listed CDR3 is given. This chain uses TRBV9 with TRBJ1-1; the DNA was not used to check the table's D call, TRBD1. The CDR3 numbers 13 amino acids, ends counted. CDR1 is SGDLS, CDR2 YYNGEE, per germline. CDR3 sequence reads: CASSVAGGSFMAF.

This chain links TRBV28 with TRBJ1-5; the match to TRBD1 covers 9 bases. CDR3 length equals 15 residues. Per the germline V gene, CDR1 is MDHEN and CDR2 is SYDVKM. With V trimmed by 7 bases and J by 2 bases, 6 bases remained unmatched. CDR3 sequence: CASTNNRGRNQPQHF. In nucleotides, the CDR3 is TGTGCCAGCACCAACAACAGGGGGCGCAATCAGCCCCAGCATTTT.

This clone was seen a single time. The V gene is TRBV24-1, the J gene TRBJ1-5; TRBD1 is a possible D gene (6 bases). Deletions cut 4 bases from V and 3 bases from J, with 12 bases between. The germline gives CDR1 KGHDR, CDR2 SFDVKD. CDR3 size: 15 residues. CDR3 in amino acids: CATSDTTGTNQPQHF. The CDR3 DNA reads TGTGCCACCAGTGACACGACAGGCACCAATCAGCCCCAGCATTTT.

CDR3 in amino acids: CASSYGDTNTEAFF. CDR3 nucleotide sequence: TGTGCCAGCAGTTATGGCGACACGAACACTGAAGCTTTCTTT. The V call is TRBV6-1, the J call TRBJ1-1; D is undetermined. Between the trimmed V and J ends, which lost 5 bases and 1 base, there was a span of 11 bases. This CDR3 comprises 14 residues. Looked up from germline, CDR1 is MNHNS and CDR2 is SASEGT.

V gene TRBV5-1 combines with J gene TRBJ1-1, with D tentatively TRBD1 (5 bases). The CDR3 spans 16 residues. The V and J ends lost 1 base and 0 bases respectively, with 13 bases between them. CDR1 is SGHRS and CDR2 is YFSETQ in the germline V gene. The CDR3 protein is CASSLSGRGLNTEAFF. CDR3 in DNA: TGCGCCAGCAGCTTGTCAGGAAGGGGCTTGAACACTGAAGCTTTCTTT.

The chain couples TRBV4-1 to TRBJ2-1; 14 nucleotides line up with TRBD2. CDR3 length: 19 residues. From germline, CDR1 is MGHRA and CDR2 YSYEKL. Germline trimming cut 6 bases from V and 6 bases from J; bases unmatched to any gene: 16. For the CDR3, the DNA is TGCGCCAGCAGTCTCCGGGACAGAAGACTAGCGGGAGGGGGCAATGAGCAGTTCTTC. This encodes CASSLRDRRLAGGGNEQFF.

This sequence joins TRBV2 and TRBJ1-4; 9 bases align to TRBD1. Germline V lookup: CDR1 SNHLY, CDR2 FYNNEI. The CDR3 extends over 16 amino acids. Losses at the gene ends were 4 bases for V and 2 bases for J; bases not matched to a gene: 5. The CDR3 spells CASSGKTGGTNEKLFF. The CDR3 nucleotides read TGTGCCAGCAGTGGGAAAACAGGGGGCACTAATGAAAAACTGTTTTTT.

Written as DNA, the CDR3 is TGTGCCAGCAGCTGGGGACAGGCGAACACTGAAGCTTTCTTT. It codes for CASSWGQANTEAFF. The genes are TRBV5-6 and TRBJ1-1; 8 bases are shared with TRBD1. The CDR3 sequence is 14 residues long. Germline V lookup: CDR1 SGHDT, CDR2 YYEEEE. V lost 3 bases to trimming and J lost 1 base; unmatched junction nucleotides: 2.

Points on this clone: Germline and junction disagree at one end, which may indicate a read error. V and J are TRBV7-7 and TRBJ2-5, with 12 positions matching TRBD2. There are 18 residues in the CDR3. Germline V CDR1 and CDR2: SSHAT, FNYEAQ (reference sequence). The CDR3: CASSLAEAALAGGETQYF. In DNA, the CDR3 is TGTGCTAGCAGCTTAGCCGAGGCGGCCCTAGCGGGAGGGGAGACCCAGTACTTC.

The chain links TRBV20-1 to TRBJ1-5, with D possibly matching TRBD1 (5 bases). V was trimmed by 3 bases and J by 8 bases, leaving 11 bases between them. The V gene's germline CDR1 is DFQATT and CDR2 SNEGSKA (reference sequence). This CDR3 comprises 12 residues. CDR3: CSASGQGKPQHF. CDR3 DNA sequence: TGCAGTGCTAGTGGTCAGGGTAAGCCCCAGCATTTT.

The rearrangement uses TRBV27 and TRBJ2-7, with 7 bases matching TRBD1. Germline CDR1 and CDR2: MNHEY and SMNVEV (reference sequence). The length of the CDR3 is 16 residues. The junction had 7 bases not matched to a gene; V was cut back by 0 bases and J by 2 bases. The CDR3 protein is CASSLSTAGGAYEQYF. CDR3 DNA: TGTGCCAGCAGTTTATCGACGGCAGGGGGTGCCTACGAGCAGTACTTC.

This chain uses TRBV20-1 with TRBJ2-7, with D unresolved. The CDR3 sequence is 15 residues long. Per germline, CDR1 DFQATT and CDR2 SNEGSKA (reference sequence). Trimming took off 3 bases at V and 2 bases at J, with 17 bases between the two ends. The CDR3 loop reads CSASRPGHRTYEQYF. CDR3 coding DNA: TGCAGTGCTAGTCGACCTGGGCACCGTACCTACGAGCAGTACTTC.

The V and J genes are TRBV7-9 and TRBJ1-4, with 7 positions matching TRBD1. This CDR3 contains 14 residues. Germline values: CDR1 SEHNR, CDR2 FQNEAQ (reference sequence). Germline trimming cut 2 bases from V and 7 bases from J; bases unmatched to any gene: 4. The CDR3 here is CASSLHRQGEKLFF. The CDR3 DNA reads as TGTGCCAGCAGCTTACATAGACAGGGTGAAAAACTGTTTTTT.

This chain connects TRBV29-1 to TRBJ2-5; D possibly corresponds to TRBD1 (6 bases). Germline loops: CDR1 SQVTM, CDR2 ANQGSEA. The CDR3 is made up of 13 amino acids. Trimming took 6 bases from V and 5 from J, leaving 16 bases between them. The DNA for the CDR3 is TGCAGCGTGGACAGAGCCAAGGGGGAGACCCAGTACTTC. It translates to CSVDRAKGETQYF.

The chain carries TRBV5-4 and TRBJ2-1; 16 bases align to TRBD2. V trimming: 4 bases; J trimming: 6 bases; junction bases outside the gene matches: 4. The length of the CDR3 is 16 residues. Germline V CDR1 and CDR2: SGHNT, YYREEE (reference sequence). DNA of the CDR3: TGTGCCAGCAGCCAGGGACTAGCGGGAGGGCTCAATGAGCAGTTCTTC. Its protein product is CASSQGLAGGLNEQFF.

This chain links TRBV14 with TRBJ2-5; 12 nucleotides match TRBD2. The CDR3 consists of 15 residues. V trimming: 5 bases; J trimming: 3 bases; junction bases outside the gene matches: 4. CDR1 and CDR2 from the germline V gene are SGHDN and FVKESK. The CDR3 DNA is TGTGCCAGCAGCTTTCGACTAGCGGGAGAAGAGACCCAGTACTTC. Protein: CASSFRLAGEETQYF.

The rearrangement uses TRBV12-3 or TRBV12-4 and TRBJ2-7; weak D call: TRBD1 (6 bases). This CDR3 is built from 12 residues. The V end lost 6 bases, the J end lost 3 bases, and 9 bases lay between the germline ends. The CDR3 here is CASSADSYEQYF. The DNA of the CDR3 is TGTGCCAGCAGCGCGGACAGCTACGAGCAGTACTTC.

The chain couples TRBV6-6 to TRBJ2-3; TRBD1 matches at 7 bases. From germline, CDR1 is MNHNY and CDR2 SVGAGI (reference sequence). The CDR3 sequence is 15 residues long. V lost 6 bases, J lost 2 bases, and 8 bases stayed unmatched. CDR3: CASSSQGQPTDTQYF. CDR3 nucleotide sequence: TGTGCCAGCAGCTCCCAGGGACAGCCCACAGATACGCAGTATTTT.

V usage is TRBV9 and J usage is TRBJ1-6, with no clear D. V lost 2 bases and J 0 bases, leaving 12 bases between the germline ends. Per the germline V gene, CDR1 is SGDLS and CDR2 is YYNGEE. The CDR3 consists of 17 residues. In nucleotides, the CDR3 is TGTGCCAGCAGCGTTAGAGACGGGAGCTCCTATAATTCACCCCTCCACTTT. Its translation is CASSVRDGSSYNSPLHF.

As DNA, the CDR3 is TGTGCCAGCAGCGGGACAGGGATCAGTTCACCCCTCCACTTT. This sequence encodes CASSGTGISSPLHF. V is TRBV9 and J is TRBJ1-6, with 8 bases matching TRBD1. CDR1 is SGDLS, CDR2 YYNGEE, per germline. The V gene end was trimmed by 3 bases and the J gene end by 9 bases; junction bases not matched to a gene: 5. The CDR3 contains 14 residues.

The chain carries TRBV4-1 and TRBJ2-1; 8 bases are a match to TRBD1. Trimming cost V 0 bases and J 1 base; bases outside gene matches: 5. From germline, CDR1 is MGHRA and CDR2 YSYEKL. The length of the CDR3 is 17 residues. CDR3 bases: TGCGCCAGCAGCCAAGATCTTACAGGGGGTTCCTACAATGAGCAGTTCTTC. This encodes CASSQDLTGGSYNEQFF.

The chain couples TRBV11-2 to TRBJ2-7; maybe TRBD1 (5 bases). V lost 1 base, J lost 3 bases, and 7 bases lay in between. The CDR3 loop spans 13 amino acids. Per the germline V gene, CDR1 is SGHAT and CDR2 is FQNNGV. CDR3 loop: CASSLGQLYEQYF. For the CDR3, the DNA is TGTGCCAGCAGCTTAGGACAGCTCTACGAGCAGTACTTC.

CDR3 coding DNA: TGTGCCAGCAGCTTGGTAGGGCAGGGTAATGAGCAGTACTTC. Encoded protein: CASSLVGQGNEQYF. The rearrangement links TRBV5-6 to TRBJ2-7, with D possibly TRBD1 on 5 matching bases. CDR1 and CDR2 from the germline V gene are SGHDT and YYEEEE. CDR3 size: 14 residues. V gave up 0 bases and J gave up 7 bases, with 14 bases separating them. The whole variable domain, filled in from reference TRBV5-6 and TRBJ2-7, reads DAGVTQSPTHLIKTRGQQVTLRCSPKSGHDTVSWYQQALGQGPQFIFQYYEEEERQRGNFPDRFSGHQFPNYSSELNVNALLLGDSALYLCASSLVGQGNEQYFGPGTRLTVT.

The rearrangement uses TRBV6-5 and TRBJ1-5; 8 bases match TRBD1. This CDR3 region has 14 residues. Germline V gives CDR1 MNHEY, CDR2 SVGAGI. The V segment lost 6 bases and the J segment 2 bases; nucleotides outside the gene matches: 3. CDR3 coding DNA: TGTGCCAGCAGCAGGGGGCAGGGCAATCAGCCCCAGCATTTT. It is translated as CASSRGQGNQPQHF.

This clone has a handful of counts. This chain connects TRBV28 to TRBJ2-5; 11 bases agree with TRBD2. Looked up from germline, CDR1 is MDHEN and CDR2 is SYDVKM. This CDR3 has 15 amino acids. V lost 2 bases to trimming and J lost 7 bases; unmatched junction nucleotides: 6. Here the CDR3 reads CASSLGTSGKATQYF. The CDR3, as DNA: TGTGCCAGCAGTTTAGGGACTAGCGGCAAGGCGACCCAGTACTTC.

This clone has more than one count but fewer than ten. This chain connects TRBV18 to TRBJ2-7; 8 bases match TRBD1. The length of the CDR3 is 15 residues. Unmatched junction bases numbered 14, after V lost 6 bases and J lost 7 bases. Germline V gene sequence: CDR1 KGHSH, CDR2 LQKENI. The CDR3 region is CASSRGTGGPGEQYF. The CDR3 nucleotides read TGTGCCAGCTCTCGCGGGACAGGTGGGCCAGGGGAGCAGTACTTC.

The chain joins TRBV5-1 to TRBJ2-5, with D uncertain. Germline lookup yields CDR1 SGHRS and CDR2 YFSETQ. Trimming took 3 bases from V and 4 from J, leaving 10 bases between them. CDR3 length equals 13 residues. The CDR3 DNA reads as TGCGCCAGCAGCTATGACAAAGGAGAGACCCAGTACTTC. Translation gives CASSYDKGETQYF. The whole variable domain, filled in from reference TRBV5-1 and TRBJ2-5, reads KAGVTQTPRYLIKTRGQQVTLSCSPISGHRSVSWYQQTPGQGLQFLFEYFSETQRNKGNFPGRFSGRQFSNSRSEMNVSTLELGDSALYLCASSYDKGETQYFGPGTRLLVL.

The gene calls are TRBV2 and TRBJ1-4; 7 bases are shared with TRBD1. Per the germline V gene, CDR1 is SNHLY and CDR2 is FYNNEI. The CDR3 sequence is 15 residues long. Trimming took 3 bases from V and 5 from J; bases not matched to a gene: 6. CDR3 bases: TGTGCCAGCAGTGATCCCGGGACAGTAAATGAAAAACTGTTTTTT. Translating it yields CASSDPGTVNEKLFF.